The 25 T cell receptor beta chains presented below share a single source sample, sequenced in a study of CD4+ T cells in melanoma. Assay used: immunoSEQ multiplex PCR; TCRdb lists only in-frame clones, some missing. This sample has a few thousand clones, with 65% found just once. The sample comprised cells from a culture (not recorded whether cultured in vitro). All receptors come from a human donor with melanoma.

This chain connects TRBV5-6 to TRBJ1-6; 7 bases align to TRBD1. Germline V gives CDR1 SGHDT, CDR2 YYEEEE. The trim removed 4 bases at V and 7 bases at J, leaving 8 bases unmatched. The CDR3 loop spans 15 amino acids. In nucleotides, the CDR3 is TGTGCCAGCAGCCTAACGGACAGGCCAAATTCACCCCTCCACTTT. The encoded protein is CASSLTDRPNSPLHF. Together with reference TRBV5-6 and TRBJ1-6, the CDR3 gives the full variable domain: DAGVTQSPTHLIKTRGQQVTLRCSPKSGHDTVSWYQQALGQGPQFIFQYYEEEERQRGNFPDRFSGHQFPNYSSELNVNALLLGDSALYLCASSLTDRPNSPLHFGNGTRLTVT.

The chain couples TRBV5-1 to TRBJ1-3, with D hard to call. The CDR3 sequence is 15 residues long. Germline V gene lookup returns CDR1 SGHRS and CDR2 YFSETQ. V lost 4 bases and J 4 bases, leaving 15 bases between the germline ends. The CDR3 sequence: CASSLDLSLGNTIYF. CDR3 DNA sequence: TGCGCCAGCAGCCTAGACCTTTCTTTGGGAAACACCATATATTTT.

The chain recombines TRBV14 with TRBJ1-1, with unresolved D. The germline V gene encodes CDR1 SGHDN and CDR2 FVKESK. This CDR3 comprises 13 residues. The ends were cut back, 0 bases at V and 8 bases at J, with 10 bases in the middle. The CDR3 coding sequence is TGTGCCAGCAGCCAAGATTGGACGCCAGAAGCTTTCTTT. This translates into CASSQDWTPEAFF.

The chain couples TRBV11-2 to TRBJ2-1; possible D gene TRBD2, 5 bases. This CDR3 has 12 residues. V was pared by 1 base and J by 9 bases, with 7 bases between. Germline-derived CDR1 and CDR2 are SGHAT and FQNNGV. The CDR3 DNA reads as TGTGCCAGCAGCTTAGTCGAGGGTGAGCAGTTCTTC. Protein sequence: CASSLVEGEQFF.

The V gene is TRBV24-1, the J gene TRBJ1-5; 8 bases fit TRBD1. CDR3 length: 15 residues. Germline lookup yields CDR1 KGHDR and CDR2 SFDVKD. J was trimmed by 4 bases and V by 6 bases; bases with no gene match: 7. The CDR3, as DNA: TGTGCCACCAGTACCGGGACAGGAAAAAATCAGCCCCAGCATTTT. It encodes CATSTGTGKNQPQHF.

This chain connects TRBV30 to TRBJ2-7; TRBD1 is a possible D gene (6 bases). With 2 bases removed from V and 4 bases from J, the gap between germline ends came to 15 bases. In germline, CDR1 is GTSNPN, CDR2 SVGIG (reference sequence). This CDR3 has 14 residues. DNA of the CDR3: TGTGCCTGGAGTAGGTTTGAGGGGGTGTACGAGCAGTACTTC. Amino acids: CAWSRFEGVYEQYF.

In its sample, this clone was seen once. The chain has TRBV28 and TRBJ1-4, with 11 bases lining up with TRBD1. The CDR3 is 16 amino acids. CDR1 and CDR2 (germline): MDHEN, SYDVKM. The J segment lost 1 base and the V segment lost 5 bases, leaving 3 bases of the junction unmatched. CDR3 protein: CASSGQGAVTNEKLFF. The DNA for the CDR3 is TGTGCCAGCAGTGGACAGGGGGCTGTAACTAATGAAAAACTGTTTTTT. Full variable domain (missing parts from reference TRBV28 and TRBJ1-4): DVKVTQSSRYLVKRTGEKVFLECVQDMDHENMFWYRQDPGLGLRLIYFSYDVKMKEKGDIPEGYSVSREKKERFSLILESASTNQTSMYLCASSGQGAVTNEKLFFGSGTQLSVL.

The chain combines TRBV4-1 with TRBJ2-6; 7 nucleotides match TRBD1. Germline lookup yields CDR1 MGHRA and CDR2 YSYEKL. The CDR3 length is 19 residues. The V and J ends lost 0 bases and 0 bases, in that order; junction bases with no gene match: 8. The CDR3 is CASSQDLRTGRSGANVLTF. The DNA for the CDR3 is TGCGCCAGCAGCCAAGACCTTCGGACAGGCCGCTCTGGGGCCAACGTCCTGACTTTC.

The chain recombines TRBV2 with TRBJ1-6; TRBD1 agrees at 10 bases. From germline, CDR1 is SNHLY and CDR2 FYNNEI. The CDR3 is 14 amino acids. The V and J ends lost 6 bases and 7 bases, in that order; junction bases with no gene match: 3. CDR3 loop: CASRGTGENSPLHF. The CDR3 coding sequence is TGTGCCAGCAGGGGGACAGGGGAGAATTCACCCCTCCACTTT.

This chain links TRBV21-1 with TRBJ1-5; the DNA was not used to check the table's D call, TRBD1. TRBV21-1 is classified as a pseudogene. CDR3 length: 16 amino acids. The CDR3 protein is CASSIGWGLRRQPQHF. The DNA for the CDR3 is TGTGCCAGCAGCATCGGGTGGGGGCTACGGAGACAGCCCCAGCATTTT.

This clone has just a few counts. This sequence joins TRBV7-9 and TRBJ2-3; unclear D gene. Germline V gives CDR1 SEHNR, CDR2 FQNEAQ (reference sequence). The CDR3 length is 13 residues. Trimming cost V 4 bases and J 2 bases, with 7 bases left between them. This CDR3 reads CASSSQLTDTQYF. As DNA, the CDR3 is TGTGCCAGCAGCTCTCAACTCACAGATACGCAGTATTTT.

The rearrangement joins TRBV9 to TRBJ2-7, with 8 bases lining up with TRBD1. The CDR3 is 13 residues long. The V gene end was trimmed by 4 bases and the J gene end by 6 bases; junction bases not matched to a gene: 6. Germline CDR1 is SGDLS and CDR2 is YYNGEE. The DNA of the CDR3 is TGTGCCAGCAGCCATAGCGACAGGGGCGAGCAGTACTTC. It specifies CASSHSDRGEQYF.

V and J are TRBV30 and TRBJ1-1, with a weak D call TRBD1 (6 bases). The CDR3 is 13 amino acids. Per germline, CDR1 GTSNPN and CDR2 SVGIG (reference sequence). The germline V and J ends were trimmed by 4 bases and 0 bases, with 9 bases remaining between them. This CDR3 is CAWTGQLNTEAFF. As DNA, the CDR3 is TGTGCCTGGACAGGACAGCTGAACACTGAAGCTTTCTTT.

This clone was observed a few times. This chain joins TRBV5-1 and TRBJ1-1, with a tentative D call TRBD1 (5 bases). The CDR3 runs to 15 residues. The germline V gene encodes CDR1 SGHRS and CDR2 YFSETQ. Trimming took off 2 bases at V and 0 bases at J, with 11 bases between the two ends. CDR3 in DNA: TGCGCCAGCAGCTTTAGGGGCAGTGTGAACACTGAAGCTTTCTTT. Amino acids: CASSFRGSVNTEAFF. The variable domain in full, with the rest retrieved from reference TRBV5-1 and TRBJ1-1, is KAGVTQTPRYLIKTRGQQVTLSCSPISGHRSVSWYQQTPGQGLQFLFEYFSETQRNKGNFPGRFSGRQFSNSRSEMNVSTLELGDSALYLCASSFRGSVNTEAFFGQGTRLTVV.

The CDR3 nucleotides read TGTGCCAGCAGTTTAGCGGGGGGGAACACCGGGGAGCTGTTTTTT. Its translation is CASSLAGGNTGELFF. The chain links TRBV6-5 to TRBJ2-2, with TRBD2 identical over 10 bases. The CDR3 runs 15 residues. Germline lookup yields CDR1 MNHEY and CDR2 SVGAGI. V gave up 4 bases and J gave up 1 base; unmatched junction bases: 0.

The chain joins TRBV3-1 (or the pseudogene TRBV3-2) to TRBJ1-3; 7 positions agree with TRBD1. Germline V lookup: CDR1 LGHDT, CDR2 YNNKEL (reference sequence). The CDR3 totals 17 residues. With 0 bases clipped from V and 0 bases from J, the junction kept 5 bases outside the gene matches. CDR3 sequence (DNA): TGTGCCAGCAGCCAAGACCTTAGACAGGGCTCTGGAAACACCATATATTTT. Translating it yields CASSQDLRQGSGNTIYF.

J is TRBJ2-7 and V is TRBV4-2; no clear D gene. Per germline, CDR1 LGHNA and CDR2 YNFKEQ. The CDR3 spans 15 residues. V lost 1 base and J 2 bases, leaving 12 bases between the germline ends. CDR3 protein: CASSQGPSPAYEQYF. The CDR3 region has the DNA TGTGCCAGCAGCCAAGGCCCCAGTCCAGCCTACGAGCAGTACTTC.

This chain connects TRBV6-5 to TRBJ2-7; D gene ambiguous. Germline assignment: CDR1 MNHEY and CDR2 SVGAGI. CDR3 size: 15 residues. V was shortened by 0 bases and J by 2 bases, with 11 bases between the two germline ends. The CDR3 bases are TGTGCCAGCAGTTACTCCTCCGGGCTGCCCTACGAGCAGTACTTC. It codes for CASSYSSGLPYEQYF.

This chain uses TRBV6-2 or TRBV6-3 with TRBJ2-5; 11 bases fit TRBD1. After removal of 2 bases from V and 5 bases from J, the junction contained 4 bases not matched to a gene. This CDR3 has 15 residues. Per the germline V gene, CDR1 is MNHEY and CDR2 is SVGEGT. CDR3 sequence: CASSYRDRGRETQYF. CDR3 in DNA: TGTGCCAGCAGTTACCGGGACAGGGGGAGGGAGACCCAGTACTTC.

The genes are TRBV6-1 and TRBJ2-7, with 7 bases matching TRBD1. The CDR3 contains 17 residues. J gave up 0 bases and V 0 bases, and 8 bases lay outside the gene matches. Germline V gene lookup returns CDR1 MNHNS and CDR2 SASEGT. The DNA for the CDR3 is TGTGCCAGCAGTGAAGCAGGGGGACAGTCCCTCTCCTACGAGCAGTACTTC. It yields the protein CASSEAGGQSLSYEQYF.

The sample holds a few counts of this clone. The rearrangement uses TRBV7-2 and TRBJ2-2; TRBD2 agrees at 8 bases. Trimming took 2 bases from V and 3 from J; bases not matched to a gene: 2. This CDR3 spans 15 amino acids. CDR1 SGHTA and CDR2 FQGNSA come from the germline V gene. The CDR3 nucleotides read TGTGCCAGCAGCTTACGGGGGGGAGACACCGGGGAGCTGTTTTTT. Translated, it gives CASSLRGGDTGELFF.

This clone came up a few times. The chain combines TRBV5-8 with TRBJ1-2; D ambiguous. Per the germline V gene, CDR1 is SGHTS and CDR2 is YDEGEE. Deletions cut 3 bases from V and 7 bases from J, with 7 bases between. CDR3 length: 11 residues. CDR3 coding DNA: TGTGCCAGCAGCTATGGAGGTGGCTACACCTTC. Translating it yields CASSYGGGYTF.

V usage is TRBV14 and J usage is TRBJ1-1, with D hard to call. Germline V gene data show CDR1 as SGHDN and CDR2 as FVKESK. CDR3 length equals 13 residues. Trimming pared 1 base from V and 2 bases from J, leaving 5 bases between. CDR3 nucleotides: TGTGCCAGCAGCCAAGGAGTAAACACTGAAGCTTTCTTT. Residues: CASSQGVNTEAFF.

V and J are TRBV7-6 and TRBJ1-1; a weak D match, TRBD1 (6 bases). V was pared by 2 bases and J by 0 bases, with 13 bases between. CDR1 is SGHVS, CDR2 FNYEAQ, per germline. This CDR3 has 16 residues. Here the CDR3 reads CASSLYERGMNTEAFF. In DNA, the CDR3 is TGTGCCAGCAGCTTATACGAGAGGGGGATGAACACTGAAGCTTTCTTT. Using reference TRBV7-6 and TRBJ1-1 for the parts outside the CDR3, the full variable domain is GAGVSQSPRYKVTKRGQDVALRCDPISGHVSLYWYRQALGQGPEFLTYFNYEAQQDKSGLPNDRFSAERPEGSISTLTIQRTEQRDSAMYRCASSLYERGMNTEAFFGQGTRLTVV.

V gene TRBV5-1 combines with J gene TRBJ2-5; D gene ambiguous. V was clipped by 2 bases and J by 2 bases, with 1 base between them. CDR1 and CDR2 (germline): SGHRS, YFSETQ. The CDR3 spans 11 residues. The CDR3 nucleotides read TGCGCCAGCAGCTTTCAAGAGACCCAGTACTTC. Its protein product is CASSFQETQYF.